The 26 T cell receptor beta chains given below trace back to one sample, sequenced in a study of cytotoxic CD8 clonotypes in ibrutinib-treated CLL. Assay used: immunoSEQ multiplex PCR; TCRdb lists only in-frame clones, some missing. The sample consists of some 10,000 clones, about 81% of them appearing once. Sequencing was performed on PBMCs, taken at disease progression, from a patient treated with ibrutinib. The receptors come from a human donor with chronic lymphocytic leukemia.

The V call is TRBV9, the J call TRBJ2-5, with TRBD1 matching over 7 bases. The CDR3 is made up of 15 amino acids. Trimming removed 4 bases from V and 2 bases from J; junction bases left unmatched: 8. Germline V gene data show CDR1 as SGDLS and CDR2 as YYNGEE. The CDR3 sequence is CASSLTGTEQETQYF. The CDR3 DNA is TGTGCCAGCAGCCTGACCGGGACAGAGCAAGAGACCCAGTACTTC.

V usage is TRBV5-1 and J usage is TRBJ2-6; 11 nucleotides line up with TRBD2. The J segment lost 4 bases and the V segment lost 2 bases, leaving 5 bases of the junction unmatched. Germline lookup yields CDR1 SGHRS and CDR2 YFSETQ. CDR3 length: 17 amino acids. The DNA of the CDR3 is TGCGCCAGCAGCTTACTAGCGGGAGATACCGGGGCCAACGTCCTGACTTTC. This gives the protein CASSLLAGDTGANVLTF. The variable domain in full, completed from reference TRBV5-1 and TRBJ2-6, reads KAGVTQTPRYLIKTRGQQVTLSCSPISGHRSVSWYQQTPGQGLQFLFEYFSETQRNKGNFPGRFSGRQFSNSRSEMNVSTLELGDSALYLCASSLLAGDTGANVLTFGAGSRLTVL.

The chain recombines TRBV9 with TRBJ2-7; 12 bases agree with TRBD2. The CDR3 has 16 amino acids. Trimming took 0 bases from V and 7 from J; bases not matched to a gene: 8. Germline V CDR1 and CDR2: SGDLS, YYNGEE. The CDR3: CASSVDPSGRAGEQYF. The CDR3 DNA follows: TGTGCCAGCAGCGTAGATCCTAGCGGGAGGGCCGGGGAGCAGTACTTC. Full variable domain (rest looked up from reference TRBV9 and TRBJ2-7): DSGVTQTPKHLITATGQRVTLRCSPRSGDLSVYWYQQSLDQGLQFLIQYYNGEERAKGNILERFSAQQFPDLHSELNLSSLELGDSALYFCASSVDPSGRAGEQYFGPGTRLTVT.

The chain joins TRBV5-4 to TRBJ2-5; a weak D match, TRBD1 (6 bases). The CDR3 consists of 13 residues. Trimming cost V 1 base and J 5 bases, with 9 bases left between them. Germline values: CDR1 SGHNT, CDR2 YYREEE (reference sequence). Written as DNA, the CDR3 is TGTGCCAGCAGCTTGCAGGGGCAGGAGACCCAGTACTTC. Residues: CASSLQGQETQYF.

In the case of this clone: One junction end disagrees with the germline gene, perhaps due to a read error. This chain links TRBV19 with TRBJ1-2; tentatively, D is TRBD1 (5 bases). Germline V gene data show CDR1 as LNHDA and CDR2 as SQIVND (reference sequence). The CDR3 covers 12 residues. The CDR3 loop reads CASKTDNYGYTF. The CDR3 nucleotides read TGTGCCAGTAAGACAGACAACTATGGCTACACCTTT.

The chain employs TRBV10-2 and TRBJ2-1, with a weak D call TRBD1 (6 bases). The V and J ends lost 6 bases and 8 bases respectively, with 14 bases between them. The CDR3 is 13 residues long. In germline, CDR1 is WSHSY, CDR2 SAAADI. CDR3 sequence reads: CASSPGTTHEQFF. The CDR3 coding sequence is TGCGCCAGCAGCCCCGGGACAACACATGAGCAGTTCTTC.

This clone was seen only once. The genes are TRBV7-3 and TRBJ1-1; no reliable D call. The germline V gene has CDR1 SGHTA and CDR2 FQGTGA. There are 16 residues in the CDR3. Trimming shortened V by 5 bases and J by 4 bases, and 20 bases separated the two germline ends. The CDR3 is CASSKGPTSLGTEAFF. The CDR3 region has the DNA TGTGCCAGCAGCAAAGGGCCAACTTCCTTGGGCACTGAAGCTTTCTTT.

The chain has TRBV9 and TRBJ2-3; TRBD2 matches at 9 bases. Germline CDR1 and CDR2: SGDLS and YYNGEE. V gave up 0 bases and J gave up 2 bases; unmatched junction bases: 4. The CDR3 extends over 16 amino acids. The DNA for the CDR3 is TGTGCCAGCAGCGTAGGACTAGCGGTATACACAGATACGCAGTATTTT. Translated: CASSVGLAVYTDTQYF.

The chain couples TRBV7-3 to TRBJ2-1; D gene unclear. In germline, CDR1 is SGHTA, CDR2 FQGTGA. Between the trimmed V and J ends, which lost 1 base and 4 bases, there was a span of 11 bases. This CDR3 spans 15 amino acids. The CDR3 region is CASSLSHGEYNEQFF. The CDR3 DNA reads as TGTGCCAGCAGCTTAAGCCATGGGGAATACAATGAGCAGTTCTTC.

The chain has TRBV28 and TRBJ2-7; D gene unclear. V was shortened by 6 bases and J by 0 bases, with 12 bases between the two germline ends. The CDR3 has 14 amino acids. Germline CDR1 and CDR2: MDHEN and SYDVKM. CDR3 amino acids: CASSDLLSSYEQYF. As DNA, the CDR3 is TGTGCCAGCAGCGACCTGCTGAGCTCCTACGAGCAGTACTTC.

The chain joins TRBV19 to TRBJ2-5, with TRBD2 as a possible D gene (6 bases). Looked up from germline, CDR1 is LNHDA and CDR2 is SQIVND (reference sequence). V lost 7 bases, J lost 0 bases, and 9 bases lay in between. The CDR3 has 13 residues. This CDR3 reads CASNPSDQETQYF. The CDR3 DNA is TGTGCCAGTAATCCTAGCGACCAAGAGACCCAGTACTTC.

The chain joins TRBV28 to TRBJ2-3, with 7 bases that match TRBD1. Germline V CDR1 and CDR2: MDHEN, SYDVKM. The CDR3 contains 13 residues. With 10 bases clipped from V and 0 bases from J, the junction kept 4 bases outside the gene matches. The CDR3 reads CATGTASTDTQYF. The CDR3 DNA is TGTGCCACAGGGACAGCTAGCACAGATACGCAGTATTTT.

This clone showed up just once. This sequence joins TRBV10-1 and TRBJ2-1, with D maybe TRBD2 (5 bases). This CDR3 is built from 14 residues. Trimming shortened V by 3 bases and J by 5 bases, and 11 bases separated the two germline ends. CDR1 is WNHNN and CDR2 is SYGVQD in the germline V gene (reference sequence). CDR3 in DNA: TGCGCCAGCAGTGAATCGTCAGCGGACAATGAGCAGTTCTTC. The encoded protein is CASSESSADNEQFF.

Comments on this clone: One end of the junction does not line up with germline, which may come from a read error. This rearrangement joins TRBV5-6 to TRBJ1-2; 7 bases match TRBD1. From germline, CDR1 is SGHDT and CDR2 YYEEEE. The CDR3 totals 14 residues. CDR3 nucleotide sequence: TGTGCCAGCAGAACCGGGACAGTAGACTATGGCTACATCTTC. It specifies CASRTGTVDYGYIF.

The rearrangement uses TRBV2 and TRBJ2-1, with 9 bases fitting TRBD2. Per germline, CDR1 SNHLY and CDR2 FYNNEI. The CDR3 is made up of 13 amino acids. V was clipped by 7 bases and J by 8 bases; unmatched bases: 6. The CDR3 is CASNLAGVYEQFF. The CDR3 nucleotides read TGTGCCAGCAATTTAGCGGGAGTCTATGAGCAGTTCTTC.

This clone was detected only once. V usage is TRBV4-1 and J usage is TRBJ1-4; D uncertain. The CDR3 has 16 residues. CDR1 MGHRA and CDR2 YSYEKL come from the germline V gene. The germline V and J ends were trimmed by 4 bases and 8 bases, with 20 bases remaining between them. The CDR3 loop is CASSPIGRASSEKLFF. The DNA for the CDR3 is TGCGCCAGCAGCCCAATAGGGAGGGCCAGTAGCGAAAAACTGTTTTTT.

The CDR3 region has the DNA TGTGCCAGCAGCGACCCTAGTAACTATGGCTACACCTTC. Translating gives CASSDPSNYGYTF. The V call is TRBV7-9, the J call TRBJ1-2; no firm D call. Trimming shortened V by 5 bases and J by 1 base, and 8 bases separated the two germline ends. CDR3 length: 13 amino acids. CDR1 SEHNR and CDR2 FQNEAQ come from the germline V gene (reference sequence).

The chain couples TRBV6-6 to TRBJ1-4; weak D call: TRBD1 (6 bases). Trimming took off 4 bases at V and 8 bases at J, with 17 bases between the two ends. The germline gives CDR1 MNHNY, CDR2 SVGAGI (reference sequence). This CDR3 region has 15 residues. The CDR3 reads CASSSLQGNGEKLFF. The DNA of the CDR3 is TGTGCCAGCAGTTCCTTACAGGGAAACGGGGAAAAACTGTTTTTT.

This sequence joins TRBV2 and TRBJ1-2; D remains unclear. The CDR3 has 14 amino acids. Germline CDR1 SNHLY, CDR2 FYNNEI. The V gene lost 5 bases and the J gene lost 7 bases, with 17 bases spanning the gap. For the CDR3, the DNA is TGTGCCAGCAGTAAAGATTGGGGAAGTTTTGGCTACACCTTC. This translates into CASSKDWGSFGYTF.

The chain joins TRBV7-3 to TRBJ2-1, with D unresolved. The CDR3 extends over 16 amino acids. V was trimmed by 1 base and J by 4 bases, leaving 14 bases between them. The V gene's germline CDR1 is SGHTA and CDR2 FQGTGA. The CDR3: CASSLNPRAPYNEQFF. In nucleotides, the CDR3 is TGTGCCAGCAGCTTAAATCCCCGCGCACCTTACAATGAGCAGTTCTTC.

Relative to its sample, this clone is medium-sized (0.01 to 0.1%). The chain is built from TRBV5-1 and TRBJ2-1; weak D call: TRBD1 (6 bases). CDR3 length equals 14 residues. Germline values: CDR1 SGHRS, CDR2 YFSETQ. Trimming took 7 bases from V and 7 from J, leaving 18 bases between them. DNA of the CDR3: TGCGCCAGCGCATCACAGGGCCCAGGGAATGAGCAGTTCTTC. Its protein is CASASQGPGNEQFF.

The chain combines TRBV10-1 with TRBJ2-5, with TRBD2 matching over 12 bases. With 6 bases clipped from V and 4 bases from J, the junction kept 6 bases outside the gene matches. The CDR3 has 15 residues. The germline CDR1 and CDR2 sequences are WNHNN and SYGVQD (reference sequence). The CDR3 coding sequence is TGCGCCAGCAGCGAACTAGCGGGAGGACTAGAGACCCAGTACTTC. This codes for CASSELAGGLETQYF.

The chain links TRBV5-5 to TRBJ2-4; D may match TRBD1 or TRBD2 (5 bases each). CDR1 is SGHKS, CDR2 YYEKEE, per germline (reference sequence). The CDR3 length is 16 residues. V lost 6 bases, J lost 4 bases, and 20 bases lay in between. CDR3 sequence (DNA): TGTGCCAGCACCCCCGTCGAGGTAGGGGAGAAAAACATTCAGTACTTC. Protein product: CASTPVEVGEKNIQYF.

V is TRBV6-1 and J is TRBJ1-2; no firm D call. Trimming took off 6 bases at V and 1 base at J, with 9 bases between the two ends. CDR3 length equals 13 residues. CDR1 and CDR2 from the germline V gene are MNHNS and SASEGT. The CDR3 DNA reads as TGTGCCAGCAGGGAAAGGGATAACTATGGCTACACCTTC. Amino acid sequence: CASRERDNYGYTF.

The V gene is TRBV28, the J gene TRBJ2-7, with 8 bases fitting TRBD1. The germline V gene encodes CDR1 MDHEN and CDR2 SYDVKM. The CDR3 totals 16 residues. The J segment lost 0 bases and the V segment lost 4 bases, leaving 8 bases of the junction unmatched. The CDR3: CASSSGDRNLSYEQYF. In nucleotides, the CDR3 is TGTGCCAGCAGTTCAGGGGACAGGAATCTCTCCTACGAGCAGTACTTC. Supplemented by reference TRBV28 and TRBJ2-7, the full variable domain reads DVKVTQSSRYLVKRTGEKVFLECVQDMDHENMFWYRQDPGLGLRLIYFSYDVKMKEKGDIPEGYSVSREKKERFSLILESASTNQTSMYLCASSSGDRNLSYEQYFGPGTRLTVT.

This clone appeared a single time. The chain has TRBV18 and TRBJ2-2; TRBD2 aligns across 9 bases. The CDR3 spans 16 residues. CDR1 and CDR2 (germline): KGHSH, LQKENI. The J segment lost 2 bases and the V segment lost 4 bases, leaving 5 bases of the junction unmatched. CDR3 residues: CASSLTSGDNTGELFF. CDR3 nucleotides: TGTGCCAGCTCACTGACTAGCGGAGACAACACCGGGGAGCTGTTTTTT.